The source of this T cell receptor beta chain is a study of T cell clusters in autoimmune cytopenias. Germline-derived CDR1 and CDR2 are SNHLY and FYNNEI. This CDR3 contains 13 residues. One tube held mixed TRB-A and TRB-B primer pools for touch-down PCR. From its re-call of the multiplex PCR reads, TCRdb lists each CDR3 protein once, without DNA. The repertoire table contains about 8,100 distinct CDR3 sequences. TRB amplification used approximately 250 ng of peripheral blood genomic DNA. The clonotype was recovered from a human donor with an autoimmune cytopenia or autoimmune hepatitis (not recorded which). Sequencing was carried out using peripheral blood. J is TRBJ1-5 and V is TRBV2; TCRdb's D gene call, TRBD1, goes unchecked for lack of DNA. The chain's CDR3 is CASSRRGDQPQHF.